The 20 T cell receptor beta chains presented below share a single source sample, sequenced in a study of T cell repertoires in cytomegalovirus infection. TCRdb redid the calling of the reads with MiXCR, one entry per CDR3 protein. The profile covers about 69,000 distinct CDR3 sequences, with less than 30% appearing a single time and roughly 65% taken by the ten largest. Their cognate antigens are unknown. The sample here was CD8+ T cells from cultured PBMCs, taken from culture after CMV antigen stimulation. These receptors all stem from a human donor in good health (CMV status not recorded). Some clones in this sample may be carry-over from other donors' samples.

This clonotype was seen a few times. V is TRBV13 and J is TRBJ2-5, with 10 bases fitting TRBD1. Germline CDR1 reads PRHDT; CDR2 reads FYEKMQ (reference sequence). The CDR3 length is 17 residues. V lost 3 bases, J lost 3 bases, and 10 bases stayed unmatched. CDR3 sequence (DNA): TGTGCCAGCAGCTTTGGAACGACAGGGGGCTTGGAAGAGACCCAGTACTTC. This translates into CASSFGTTGGLEETQYF. Complete variable domain (other parts from reference TRBV13 and TRBJ2-5): AAGVIQSPRHLIKEKRETATLKCYPIPRHDTVYWYQQGPGQDPQFLISFYEKMQSDKGSIPDRFSAQQFSDYHSELNMSSLELGDSALYFCASSFGTTGGLEETQYFGPGTRLLVL.

This clonotype showed up many times. The chain has TRBV6-1 and TRBJ2-3, with 11 bases matching TRBD2. V lost 6 bases and J lost 5; bases outside the gene matches: 13. This CDR3 has 17 residues. From germline, CDR1 is MNHNS and CDR2 SASEGT. The CDR3 DNA reads as TGTGCCAGCAGCAATTCCTTCATAGCGGGAGGGGGAGATACGCAGTATTTT. Its translation: CASSNSFIAGGGDTQYF.

The chain couples TRBV9 to TRBJ2-2; no firm D call. CDR3 length: 12 amino acids. Germline CDR1 reads SGDLS; CDR2 reads YYNGEE. Deletions cut 4 bases from V and 2 bases from J, with 3 bases between. CDR3 region: CASSRNTGELFF. CDR3 nucleotide sequence: TGTGCCAGCAGCAGAAACACCGGGGAGCTGTTTTTT.

This clonotype was picked up many times. The junction does not match germline at one end; this may be a read error. The gene calls are TRBV7-2 and TRBJ2-1; D not resolved. Germline CDR1 and CDR2: SGHTA and FQGNSA. This CDR3 comprises 15 residues. CDR3 sequence: CASSPSAGRTNEQLF. In DNA form, the CDR3 reads TGTGCCAGCAGCCCTAGTGCAGGCCGTACCAATGAGCAGTTATTC. The variable domain in full, with the rest retrieved from reference TRBV7-2 and TRBJ2-1, is GAGVSQSPSNKVTEKGKDVELRCDPISGHTALYWYRQSLGQGLEFLIYFQGNSAPDKSGLPSDRFSAERTGGSVSTLTIQRTQQEDSAVYLCASSPSAGRTNEQLFGPGTRLTVL.

The sample holds a few counts of this clonotype. The J gene is TRBJ2-3, the V gene TRBV7-2; D gene ambiguous. Trimming took 3 bases from V and 2 from J, leaving 12 bases between them. The length of the CDR3 is 15 residues. Germline V gene lookup returns CDR1 SGHTA and CDR2 FQGNSA. In nucleotides, the CDR3 is TGTGCCAGCAGCTTCCAGAACGCCCACACAGATACGCAGTATTTT. It encodes CASSFQNAHTDTQYF.

The chain carries TRBV27 and TRBJ2-1; the match to TRBD1 covers 7 bases. Looked up from germline, CDR1 is MNHEY and CDR2 is SMNVEV (reference sequence). This CDR3 is built from 12 residues. Losses at the gene ends were 8 bases for V and 6 bases for J; bases not matched to a gene: 4. The DNA of the CDR3 is TGTGCCAGCTCCGGGACAGTCAATGAGCAGTTCTTC. Encoded protein: CASSGTVNEQFF.

Only a few counts were recorded for this clonotype. The V gene is TRBV4-3, the J gene TRBJ2-7; D gene unclear. Trimming removed 0 bases from V and 0 bases from J, with 6 bases in between. CDR3 size: 14 residues. Per germline, CDR1 LGHNA and CDR2 YSLEER. The CDR3: CASSQDGDSYEQYF. Here the CDR3 DNA reads TGCGCCAGCAGCCAAGACGGAGACTCCTACGAGCAGTACTTC.

Comment on this clonotype: This may arise from a read error, as a much more abundant clone is one base away. This sequence joins TRBV18 and TRBJ1-4; 10 bases match TRBD1. V lost 1 base and J lost 7; bases outside the gene matches: 6. The CDR3 is 16 residues long. CDR1 is KGHSH and CDR2 is LQKENI in the germline V gene. DNA of the CDR3: TGTGCCAGCTCACCACGGGAGACAGGGGGCCTTGAAAAACTGTTTTTT. Translation: CASSPRETGGLEKLFF.

This clonotype was detected once. The DNA for the CDR3 is TGTGCCAGCAGTTTACGGGGCCGAGTCGAGACCCAGTACTTC. Protein sequence: CASSLRGRVETQYF. The rearrangement links TRBV27 to TRBJ2-5; possibly TRBD1 or TRBD2 for D (5 bases each). The germline V gene has CDR1 MNHEY and CDR2 SMNVEV (reference sequence). Trimming left V 2 bases short and J 5 bases short, with 12 bases between. The CDR3 is 14 amino acids.

The chain is built from TRBV28 and TRBJ2-1; D gene unclear. With 6 bases removed from V and 1 base from J, the gap between germline ends came to 13 bases. The CDR3 runs to 15 residues. CDR1 MDHEN and CDR2 SYDVKM come from the germline V gene. CDR3: CASSGPGESYNEQFF. The CDR3 DNA sequence: TGTGCCAGCAGCGGCCCAGGAGAATCCTACAATGAGCAGTTCTTC.

The chain combines TRBV20-1 with TRBJ1-5; 10 positions agree with TRBD1. Unmatched junction bases numbered 11, after V lost 6 bases and J lost 6 bases. CDR1 DFQATT and CDR2 SNEGSKA come from the germline V gene (reference sequence). The length of the CDR3 is 15 residues. The CDR3 nucleotides read TGCAGTGCAAGCCGGGACAGGGGAGGCGGTCAGCCCCAGCATTTT. As protein: CSASRDRGGGQPQHF.

The rearrangement links TRBV4-3 to TRBJ2-1; tentative D call: TRBD2 (5 bases). The germline V and J ends were trimmed by 3 bases and 3 bases, with 9 bases remaining between them. The CDR3 totals 14 residues. Per the germline V gene, CDR1 is LGHNA and CDR2 is YSLEER. The CDR3 loop reads CASSHSEDYNEQFF. CDR3 coding DNA: TGCGCCAGCAGCCACTCGGAGGACTACAATGAGCAGTTCTTC.

This clonotype came up many times. J is TRBJ1-5 and V is TRBV27; D possibly corresponds to TRBD1 (6 bases). The CDR3 consists of 14 residues. V dropped 5 bases and J dropped 7 bases, with 15 bases sitting between them. Germline V gene lookup returns CDR1 MNHEY and CDR2 SMNVEV (reference sequence). In DNA form, the CDR3 reads TGTGCCAGCAGTCCCTACGAGGGGGGGCAGCCCCAGCATTTT. Its protein product is CASSPYEGGQPQHF.

This clonotype was detected once. The chain couples TRBV19 to TRBJ1-1, with D possibly matching TRBD1 (5 bases). The CDR3 contains 14 residues. The ends were cut back, 2 bases at V and 4 bases at J, with 11 bases in the middle. In germline, CDR1 is LNHDA, CDR2 SQIVND (reference sequence). The chain's CDR3 is CASSISGPGTEAFF. The DNA for the CDR3 is TGTGCCAGTAGTATATCGGGGCCAGGCACTGAAGCTTTCTTT.

This clonotype has more than one count but fewer than ten. The chain links TRBV12-3 or TRBV12-4 to TRBJ2-7; 7 bases agree with TRBD1. This CDR3 is built from 15 residues. J was trimmed by 1 base and V by 8 bases; bases with no gene match: 11. The CDR3 loop reads CASSFGAGGSYEQYF. As DNA, the CDR3 is TGTGCCAGCTCCTTTGGCGCAGGGGGATCCTACGAGCAGTACTTC.

The V and J genes are TRBV6-5 and TRBJ1-2; D call uncertain. Germline assignment: CDR1 MNHEY and CDR2 SVGAGI. V lost 1 base, J lost 4 bases, and 13 bases lay in between. This CDR3 is built from 15 residues. The CDR3 reads CASSYFDTDAYGYTF. The CDR3 DNA follows: TGTGCCAGCAGTTACTTTGACACGGACGCCTATGGCTACACCTTC.

As regards this clonotype: Since a much larger clone is just one base distant, this may be a read error. The rearrangement links TRBV7-4 to TRBJ2-5; TRBD1 or TRBD2 may be the D gene (6 bases each). CDR3 length equals 15 residues. V was trimmed by 5 bases and J by 6 bases, leaving 19 bases between them. Germline loops: CDR1 SGHVT, CDR2 SQSDAQ. The CDR3 DNA sequence: TGTGCCAGCAGCCCTTACGTGGGGGGCTTAAAGACCCAGTACTTC. This encodes CASSPYVGGLKTQYF.

V gene TRBV4-1 combines with J gene TRBJ1-1; no firm D call. V lost 1 base and J lost 7, with 7 bases in between. From germline, CDR1 is MGHRA and CDR2 YSYEKL. The length of the CDR3 is 12 residues. The chain's CDR3 is CASSQGRVEAFF. The CDR3 nucleotides are TGCGCCAGCAGCCAAGGGAGGGTTGAAGCTTTCTTT.

The V and J genes are TRBV28 and TRBJ1-1, with TRBD1 matching 7 bases. CDR1 is MDHEN and CDR2 is SYDVKM in the germline V gene. The CDR3 loop spans 14 amino acids. J gave up 3 bases and V 10 bases, and 11 bases lay outside the gene matches. Here the CDR3 reads CATHSAGGDTEAFF. For the CDR3, the DNA is TGTGCCACCCACAGTGCAGGGGGAGACACTGAAGCTTTCTTT.

J is TRBJ2-5 and V is TRBV28, with 11 bases matching TRBD1. Losses at the gene ends were 7 bases for V and 6 bases for J; bases not matched to a gene: 7. CDR1 is MDHEN, CDR2 SYDVKM, per germline. This CDR3 spans 14 amino acids. Here the CDR3 DNA reads TGTGCCAGCAAAACCGGGACAGGGGGGAAGACCCAGTACTTC. Protein product: CASKTGTGGKTQYF.